These T cell receptor beta chains were read from a single sample in a study of graft-versus-host responses after intestinal transplantation. Repertoires were generated with immunoSEQ multiplex PCR, while TCRdb's copy carries only in-frame clones and drops some. The table lists over 9,000 clones, 90% to 95% of them singletons. Sequencing used bone marrow, obtained about 520 days after intestinal transplantation. The receptors here all came from a human patient who received an intestinal transplant, so some T cells may come from the graft donor. The CDR3 runs from the conserved cysteine through the conserved F or W. The D gene is left open where the match is weak. Expanded clones are given a class, and other clones once, few, many or no size at all.

D | J | size | V | CDR3 | DNA
. | TRBJ2-5 | . | TRBV6-1 | CASVDLQETQYF | TGTGCCAGCGTTGACTTACAAGAGACCCAGTACTTC
. | TRBJ2-1 | . | TRBV19 | CASSIITSRHSYNEQFF | TGTGCCAGTAGTATAATCACTAGCCGGCACTCCTACAATGAGCAGTTCTTC
. | TRBJ1-5 | once | TRBV6-5 | CASSSERNSNQPQHF | TGTGCCAGCAGTTCCGAACGGAATAGCAATCAGCCCCAGCATTTT
. | TRBJ1-5 | . | TRBV28 | CASSFREAQHF | TGTGCCAGCAGTTTCCGGGAAGCCCAGCATTTT
. | TRBJ2-7 | . | TRBV7-6 | CASSLEEAGSSYEQYF | TGTGCCAGCAGCTTAGAAGAGGCTGGTTCCTCCTACGAGCAGTACTTC
TRBD2 | TRBJ2-7 | . | TRBV4-1 | CASSQDLTSGRRYEQYF | TGCGCCAGCAGCCAAGATTTGACTAGCGGGAGGAGGTACGAGCAGTACTTC
. | TRBJ2-1 | . | TRBV15 | CATSRSSGGIEQFF | TGTGCCACCAGCAGAAGTTCAGGCGGGATTGAGCAGTTCTTC
TRBD1 | TRBJ1-2 | . | TRBV28 | CASSPGQVYYGYTF | TGTGCCAGCAGTCCAGGACAGGTGTACTATGGCTACACCTTC
. | TRBJ2-7 | . | TRBV14 | CASSQDRSSRVEQYF | TGTGCCAGCAGCCAAGATAGGTCCTCCCGCGTCGAGCAGTACTTC
TRBD1 | TRBJ1-4 | . | TRBV28 | CASRTGSSIATNEKLFF | TGTGCCAGCAGGACAGGGTCGTCCATTGCAACTAATGAAAAACTGTTTTTT
TRBD2 | TRBJ2-2 | . | TRBV5-1 | CASSLSGTANTGELFF | TGCGCCAGCAGCTTGAGCGGGACGGCGAACACCGGGGAGCTGTTTTTT
TRBD1 | TRBJ1-4 | . | TRBV28 | CASSSGQGARSEKLFF | TGTGCCAGCAGTTCGGGACAGGGGGCGCGAAGTGAAAAACTGTTTTTT
. | TRBJ1-2 | . | TRBV28 | CASSKGTVGYTF | TGTGCCAGCAGTAAAGGGACTGTCGGCTACACCTTC
TRBD1 | TRBJ2-5 | . | TRBV6-5 | CASSYFGTAKETQYF | TGTGCCAGCAGTTACTTTGGGACAGCTAAAGAGACCCAGTACTTC
. | TRBJ2-7 | . | TRBV28 | CASSLPGQIYEQYF | TGTGCCAGCAGTTTACCCGGGCAGATCTACGAGCAGTACTTC
. | TRBJ2-2 | . | TRBV28 | CASTLNTGELFF | TGTGCCAGCACCCTAAACACCGGGGAGCTGTTTTTT
. | TRBJ2-3 | . | TRBV27 | CASSALSVSPSTDTQYF | TGTGCCAGCAGTGCCTTGTCGGTTTCCCCTAGCACAGATACGCAGTATTTT
. | TRBJ1-4 | . | TRBV27 | CASSLFDGPNEKLFF | TGTGCCAGCAGTTTATTCGACGGACCTAATGAAAAACTGTTTTTT
. | TRBJ2-6 | . | TRBV5-1 | CASSLASAGANVLTF | TGCGCCAGCAGCTTGGCTAGCGCCGGGGCCAACGTCCTGACTTTC
TRBD1 | TRBJ2-5 | . | TRBV11-2 | CASSLGRTGGATQYF | TGTGCCAGCAGCTTAGGCCGGACAGGGGGCGCGACCCAGTACTTC
. | TRBJ2-1 | . | TRBV19 | CASSIGLGDNEQFF | TGTGCCAGTAGTATTGGACTGGGAGACAATGAGCAGTTCTTC
TRBD2 | TRBJ2-5 | . | TRBV5-1 | CASSAGTSGRIQETQYF | TGCGCCAGCAGCGCAGGGACTAGCGGGAGGATACAAGAGACCCAGTACTTC
. | TRBJ1-2 | . | TRBV6-1 | CASSESRLALAYGYTF | TGTGCCAGCAGTGAAAGTCGGCTGGCCTTGGCCTATGGCTACACCTTC
TRBD2 | TRBJ2-7 | . | TRBV27 | CASRPTASAGAYEQYF | TGTGCCAGCAGGCCGACTGCAAGCGCGGGAGCCTACGAGCAGTACTTC
. | TRBJ2-1 | . | TRBV11-3 | CASSSSGTINEQFF | TGTGCCAGCAGCTCATCCGGGACCATCAATGAGCAGTTCTTC
. | TRBJ2-5 | . | TRBV4-1 | CASSQELGDRETQYF | TGCGCCAGCAGCCAAGAACTCGGGGATCGAGAGACCCAGTACTTC
. | TRBJ2-3 | once | TRBV29-1 | CSVEAGTAPDTQYF | TGCAGCGTTGAGGCAGGGACGGCCCCAGATACGCAGTATTTT
TRBD2 | TRBJ2-2 | once | TRBV28 | CASSTFMAGLAANTGELFF | TGTGCCAGCAGCACCTTTATGGCCGGACTAGCGGCGAACACCGGGGAGCTGTTTTTT
TRBD2 | TRBJ2-3 | . | TRBV6-5 | CASSLGLAGAEDTQYF | TGTGCCAGCAGTTTGGGACTAGCGGGAGCCGAAGATACGCAGTATTTT
. | TRBJ1-2 | few | TRBV7-3 | CASSFTTDNRAVSYTF | TGTGCCAGCAGCTTCACAACCGACAACAGGGCCGTAAGCTACACCTTC
. | TRBJ2-6 | . | TRBV4-3 | CASSQEGTALPNVLTF | TGCGCCAGCAGCCAAGAGGGGACGGCGCTCCCCAACGTCCTGACTTTC
. | TRBJ2-1 | . | TRBV10-2 | CASGWTYNEQFF | TGCGCCAGCGGCTGGACCTACAATGAGCAGTTCTTC
. | TRBJ1-3 | . | TRBV19 | CAPRPAAGGPNSGNTIYF | TGTGCACCTAGGCCCGCAGCGGGCGGCCCGAACTCTGGAAACACCATATATTTT
. | TRBJ1-2 | . | TRBV4-1 | CASSHYEGFNYGYTF | TGCGCCAGCAGCCATTATGAGGGTTTCAACTATGGCTACACCTTC
. | TRBJ2-1 | . | TRBV5-1 | CASSQTDKGAHNEQFF | TGCGCCAGCAGCCAGACAGACAAAGGTGCCCACAATGAGCAGTTCTTC
. | TRBJ1-1 | . | TRBV5-4 | CASSFGRGNTEAFF | TGTGCCAGCAGCTTTGGCAGGGGGAACACTGAAGCTTTCTTT
TRBD2 | TRBJ2-1 | . | TRBV30 | CAWSSRWTSGRNEQFF | TGTGCCTGGAGTTCCCGATGGACTAGCGGGAGGAATGAGCAGTTCTTC
TRBD1 | TRBJ2-3 | . | TRBV27 | CASSQDRVVTDTQYF | TGTGCCAGCAGTCAGGACAGGGTGGTCACAGATACGCAGTATTTT